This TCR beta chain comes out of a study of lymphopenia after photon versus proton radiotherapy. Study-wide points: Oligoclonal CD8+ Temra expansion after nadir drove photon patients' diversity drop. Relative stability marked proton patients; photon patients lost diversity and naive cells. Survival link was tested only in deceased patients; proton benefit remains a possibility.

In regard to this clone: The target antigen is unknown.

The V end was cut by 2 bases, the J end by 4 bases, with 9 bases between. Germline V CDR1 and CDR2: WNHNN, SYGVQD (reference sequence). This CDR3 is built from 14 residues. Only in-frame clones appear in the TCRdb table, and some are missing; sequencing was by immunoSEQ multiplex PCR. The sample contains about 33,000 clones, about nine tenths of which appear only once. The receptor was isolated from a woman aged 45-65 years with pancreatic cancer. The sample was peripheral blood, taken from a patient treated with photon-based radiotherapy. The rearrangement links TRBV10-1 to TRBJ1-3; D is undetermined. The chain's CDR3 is CASSEGGTGNTIYF. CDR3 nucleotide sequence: TGCGCCAGCAGTGAGGGAGGTACGGGAAACACCATATATTTT.